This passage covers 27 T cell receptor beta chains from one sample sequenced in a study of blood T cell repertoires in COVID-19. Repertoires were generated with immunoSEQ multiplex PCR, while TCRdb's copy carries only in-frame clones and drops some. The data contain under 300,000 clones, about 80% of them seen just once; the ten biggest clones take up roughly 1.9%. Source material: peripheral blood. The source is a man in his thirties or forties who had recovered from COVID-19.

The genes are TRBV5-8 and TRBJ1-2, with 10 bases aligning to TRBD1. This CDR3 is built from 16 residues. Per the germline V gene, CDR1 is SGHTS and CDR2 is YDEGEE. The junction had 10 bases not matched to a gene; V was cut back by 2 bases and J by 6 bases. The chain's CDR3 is CASSLAGTGVRNGYTF. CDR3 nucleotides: TGTGCCAGCAGCTTAGCCGGGACAGGGGTGAGGAATGGCTACACCTTC.

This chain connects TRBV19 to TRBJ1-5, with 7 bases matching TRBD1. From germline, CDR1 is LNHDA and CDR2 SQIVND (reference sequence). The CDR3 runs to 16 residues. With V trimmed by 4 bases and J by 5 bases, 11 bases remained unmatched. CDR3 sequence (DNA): TGTGCCAGTAGTACCCGGGACAGCAGGGTCGATCAGCCCCAGCATTTT. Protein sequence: CASSTRDSRVDQPQHF.

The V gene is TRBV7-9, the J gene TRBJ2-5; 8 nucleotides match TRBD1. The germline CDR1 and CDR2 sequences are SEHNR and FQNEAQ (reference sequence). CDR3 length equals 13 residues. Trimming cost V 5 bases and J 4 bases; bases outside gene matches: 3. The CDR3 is CASSQGARETQYF. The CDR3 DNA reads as TGTGCCAGCAGCCAGGGGGCTCGAGAGACCCAGTACTTC.

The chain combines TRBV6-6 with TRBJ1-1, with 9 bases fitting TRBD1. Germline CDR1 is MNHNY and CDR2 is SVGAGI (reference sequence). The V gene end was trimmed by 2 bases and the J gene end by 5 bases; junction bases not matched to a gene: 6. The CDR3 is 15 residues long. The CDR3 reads CASSYEQGARTEAFF. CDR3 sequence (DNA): TGTGCCAGCAGTTACGAACAGGGGGCGCGAACTGAAGCTTTCTTT.

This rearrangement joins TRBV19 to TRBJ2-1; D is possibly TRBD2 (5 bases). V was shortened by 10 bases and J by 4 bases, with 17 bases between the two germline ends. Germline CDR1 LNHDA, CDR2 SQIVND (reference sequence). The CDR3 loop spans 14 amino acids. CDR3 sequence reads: CATAPGMNYNEQFF. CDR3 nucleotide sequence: TGTGCCACCGCCCCCGGGATGAATTACAATGAGCAGTTCTTC.

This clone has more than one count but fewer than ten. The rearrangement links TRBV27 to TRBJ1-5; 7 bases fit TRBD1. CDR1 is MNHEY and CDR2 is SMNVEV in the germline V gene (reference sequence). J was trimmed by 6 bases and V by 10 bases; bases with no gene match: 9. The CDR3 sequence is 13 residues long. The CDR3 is CATQRGLGQPQHF. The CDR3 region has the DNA TGTGCCACCCAAAGGGGGCTCGGTCAGCCCCAGCATTTT.

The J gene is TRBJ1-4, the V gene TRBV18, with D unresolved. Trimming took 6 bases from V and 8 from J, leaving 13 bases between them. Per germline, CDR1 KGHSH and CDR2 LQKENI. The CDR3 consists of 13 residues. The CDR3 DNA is TGTGCCAGCTCTCCCACGCAACAGGAAAAACTGTTTTTT. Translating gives CASSPTQQEKLFF.

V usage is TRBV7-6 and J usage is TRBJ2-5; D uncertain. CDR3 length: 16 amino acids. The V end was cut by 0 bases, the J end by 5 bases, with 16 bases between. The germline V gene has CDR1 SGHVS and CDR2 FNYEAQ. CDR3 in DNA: TGTGCCAGCAGCTTAGCTCGGCACCGAGCCGGGGAGACCCAGTACTTC. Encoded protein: CASSLARHRAGETQYF. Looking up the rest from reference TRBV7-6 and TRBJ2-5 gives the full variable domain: GAGVSQSPRYKVTKRGQDVALRCDPISGHVSLYWYRQALGQGPEFLTYFNYEAQQDKSGLPNDRFSAERPEGSISTLTIQRTEQRDSAMYRCASSLARHRAGETQYFGPGTRLLVL.

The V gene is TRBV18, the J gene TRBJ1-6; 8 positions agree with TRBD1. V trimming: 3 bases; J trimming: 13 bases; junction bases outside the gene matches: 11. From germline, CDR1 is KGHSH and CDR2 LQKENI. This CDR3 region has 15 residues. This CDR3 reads CASSPGQGSRFPLHF. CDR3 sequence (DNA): TGTGCCAGCTCACCTGGACAGGGTTCGAGGTTTCCCCTCCACTTT.

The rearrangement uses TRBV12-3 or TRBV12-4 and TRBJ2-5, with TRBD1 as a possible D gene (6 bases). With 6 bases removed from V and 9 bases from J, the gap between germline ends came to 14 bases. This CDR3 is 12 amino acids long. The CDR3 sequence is CASSFDKGAQYF. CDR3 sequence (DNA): TGTGCCAGCAGCTTCGATAAGGGGGCCCAGTACTTC.

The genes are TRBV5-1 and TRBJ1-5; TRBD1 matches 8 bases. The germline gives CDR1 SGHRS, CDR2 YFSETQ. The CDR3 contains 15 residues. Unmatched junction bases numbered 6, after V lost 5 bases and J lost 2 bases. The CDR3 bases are TGCGCCAGCAGACCCGGGACAGGAGGCAATCAGCCCCAGCATTTT. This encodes CASRPGTGGNQPQHF.

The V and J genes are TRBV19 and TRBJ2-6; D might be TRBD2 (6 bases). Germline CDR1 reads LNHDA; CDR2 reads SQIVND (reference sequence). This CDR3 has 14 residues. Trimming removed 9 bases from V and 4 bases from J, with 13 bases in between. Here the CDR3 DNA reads TGTGCCAGCGCGCGGGGCCCCGGGGCCAACGTCCTGACTTTC. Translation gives CASARGPGANVLTF.

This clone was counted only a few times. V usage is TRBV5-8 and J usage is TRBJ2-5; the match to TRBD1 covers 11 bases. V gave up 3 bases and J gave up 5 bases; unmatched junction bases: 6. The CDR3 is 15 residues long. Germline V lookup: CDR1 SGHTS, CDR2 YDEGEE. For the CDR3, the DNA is TGTGCCAGCAGCTCCAGGACAGGGGGCTTGGAGACCCAGTACTTC. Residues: CASSSRTGGLETQYF.

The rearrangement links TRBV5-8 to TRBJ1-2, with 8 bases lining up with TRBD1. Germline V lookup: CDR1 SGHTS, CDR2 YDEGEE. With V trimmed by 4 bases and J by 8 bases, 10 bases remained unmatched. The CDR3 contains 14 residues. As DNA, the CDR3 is TGTGCCAGCAGCCCACACCAGGGGGCGCGGGGCTACACCTTC. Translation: CASSPHQGARGYTF.

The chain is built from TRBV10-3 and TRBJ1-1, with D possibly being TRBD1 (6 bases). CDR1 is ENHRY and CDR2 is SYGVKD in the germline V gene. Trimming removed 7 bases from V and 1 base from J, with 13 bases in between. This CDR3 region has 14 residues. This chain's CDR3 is CAITQGPGNTEAFF. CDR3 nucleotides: TGTGCCATCACCCAGGGGCCAGGGAACACTGAAGCTTTCTTT.

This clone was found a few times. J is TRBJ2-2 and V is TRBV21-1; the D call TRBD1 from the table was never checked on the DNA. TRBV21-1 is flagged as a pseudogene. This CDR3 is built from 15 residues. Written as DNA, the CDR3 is TGTGCCAGCGGCGAGGGACAGGGGTCCACCGGGGAGCTGTTTTTT. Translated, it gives CASGEGQGSTGELFF.

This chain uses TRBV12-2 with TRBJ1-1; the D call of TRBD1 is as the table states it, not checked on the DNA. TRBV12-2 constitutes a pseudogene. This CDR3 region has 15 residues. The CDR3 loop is CASRLGGQGNTEAFF. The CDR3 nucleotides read TGTGCAAGTCGCTTAGGGGGACAGGGGAACACTGAAGCTTTCTTT.

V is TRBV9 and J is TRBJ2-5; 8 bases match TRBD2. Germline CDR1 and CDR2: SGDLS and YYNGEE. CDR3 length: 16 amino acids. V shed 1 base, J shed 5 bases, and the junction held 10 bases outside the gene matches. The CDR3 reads CASSVTTGGQVETQYF. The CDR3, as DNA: TGTGCCAGCAGCGTAACGACGGGGGGGCAGGTGGAGACCCAGTACTTC.

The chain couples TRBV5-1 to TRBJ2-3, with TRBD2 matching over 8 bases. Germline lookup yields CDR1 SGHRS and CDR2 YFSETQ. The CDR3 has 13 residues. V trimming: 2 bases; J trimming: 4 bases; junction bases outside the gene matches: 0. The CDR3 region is CASSLAGADTQYF. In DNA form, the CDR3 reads TGCGCCAGCAGCTTAGCGGGGGCAGATACGCAGTATTTT. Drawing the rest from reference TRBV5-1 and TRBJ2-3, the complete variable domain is KAGVTQTPRYLIKTRGQQVTLSCSPISGHRSVSWYQQTPGQGLQFLFEYFSETQRNKGNFPGRFSGRQFSNSRSEMNVSTLELGDSALYLCASSLAGADTQYFGPGTRLTVL.

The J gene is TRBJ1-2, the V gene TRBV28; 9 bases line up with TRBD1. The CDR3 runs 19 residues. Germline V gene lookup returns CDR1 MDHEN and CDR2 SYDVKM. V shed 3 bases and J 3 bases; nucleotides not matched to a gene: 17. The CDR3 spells CASSLNRGRLGTLDYGYTF. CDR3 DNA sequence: TGTGCCAGCAGTTTGAACAGGGGGCGCTTAGGGACGTTGGACTATGGCTACACCTTC.

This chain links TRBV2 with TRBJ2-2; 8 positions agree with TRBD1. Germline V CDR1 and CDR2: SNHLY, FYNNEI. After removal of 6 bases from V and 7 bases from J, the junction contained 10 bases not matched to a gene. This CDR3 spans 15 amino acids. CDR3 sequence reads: CASSPDRAKGGELFF. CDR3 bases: TGTGCCAGCAGCCCGGACAGGGCGAAGGGCGGGGAGCTGTTTTTT.

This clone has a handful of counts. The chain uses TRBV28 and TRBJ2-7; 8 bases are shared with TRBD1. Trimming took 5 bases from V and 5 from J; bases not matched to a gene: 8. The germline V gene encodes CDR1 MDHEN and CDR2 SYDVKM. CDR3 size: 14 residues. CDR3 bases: TGTGCCAGCAGTACCAGCGCAGGGGGCCACGAGCAGTACGTC. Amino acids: CASSTSAGGHEQYV.

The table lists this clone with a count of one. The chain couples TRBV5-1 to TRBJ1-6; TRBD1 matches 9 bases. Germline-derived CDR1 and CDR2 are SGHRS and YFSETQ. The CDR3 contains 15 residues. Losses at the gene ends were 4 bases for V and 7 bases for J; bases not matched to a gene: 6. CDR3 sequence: CASSNRDRVNSPLHF. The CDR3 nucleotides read TGCGCCAGCAGCAACCGGGACAGGGTGAATTCACCCCTCCACTTT.

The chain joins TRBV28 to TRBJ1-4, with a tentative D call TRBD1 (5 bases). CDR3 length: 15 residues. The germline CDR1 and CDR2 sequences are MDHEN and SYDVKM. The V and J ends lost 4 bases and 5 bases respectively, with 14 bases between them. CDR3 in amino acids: CASSSPSGGNEKLFF. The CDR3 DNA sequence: TGTGCCAGCAGTTCCCCCTCGGGGGGGAATGAAAAACTGTTTTTT.

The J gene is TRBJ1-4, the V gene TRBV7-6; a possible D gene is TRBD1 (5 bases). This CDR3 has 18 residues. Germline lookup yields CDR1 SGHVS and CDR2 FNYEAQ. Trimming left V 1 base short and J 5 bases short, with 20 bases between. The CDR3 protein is CASSLGPLRSGANEKLFF. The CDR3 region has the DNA TGTGCCAGCAGCTTAGGCCCTCTCCGCTCTGGGGCGAATGAAAAACTGTTTTTT. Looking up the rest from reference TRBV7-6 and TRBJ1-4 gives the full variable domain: GAGVSQSPRYKVTKRGQDVALRCDPISGHVSLYWYRQALGQGPEFLTYFNYEAQQDKSGLPNDRFSAERPEGSISTLTIQRTEQRDSAMYRCASSLGPLRSGANEKLFFGSGTQLSVL.

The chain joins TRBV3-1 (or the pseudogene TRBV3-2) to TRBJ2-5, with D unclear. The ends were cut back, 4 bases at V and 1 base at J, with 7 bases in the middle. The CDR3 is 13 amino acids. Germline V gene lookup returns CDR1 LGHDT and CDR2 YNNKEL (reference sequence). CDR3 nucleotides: TGTGCCAGCAGCCTTGCGGCCCAAGAGACCCAGTACTTC. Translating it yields CASSLAAQETQYF.

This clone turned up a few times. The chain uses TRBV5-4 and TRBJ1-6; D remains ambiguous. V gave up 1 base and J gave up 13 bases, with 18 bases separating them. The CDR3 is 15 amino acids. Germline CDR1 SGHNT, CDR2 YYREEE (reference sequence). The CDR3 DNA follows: TGTGCCAGCAGCTTGAGGTCGGACTCCCCGGCCCCCCTCCACTTT. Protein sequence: CASSLRSDSPAPLHF.